This TCR beta chain was obtained from a study of metastatic and nonmetastatic thyroid tumors. About the research overall: Samples came from malignant and benign thyroid patients, and repertoires were compared across blood and tumor or nodule tissue.

General study findings and limits: Compared with benign nodules, malignant thyroid tumors were reported to have significantly higher TCR beta diversity in both blood and tumor.

Prior to thyroid surgery, none of the patients had received any treatment. Original handling: Clinicopathological groups differed in CDR3, with these differences serving to build a distant-metastasis classifier for papillary thyroid cancer. TCRdb re-clonotyped the PCR reads via MiXCR. The V and J calls come from TCRdb's annotation, not from the publication. The sample comprises tens of thousands of clones, about 15% of which are singletons, and 3% to 4.5% rests with the top ten. This clone has at least ten counts. As yet, its antigen is unknown. The CDR3 has 13 residues. Germline lookup yields CDR1 KGHSH and CDR2 LQKENI. Losses at the gene ends were 5 bases for V and 6 bases for J; bases not matched to a gene: 5.

Material for sequencing was blood. The genes are TRBV18 and TRBJ2-7, with 9 bases matching TRBD1. This TCR was recovered from a female donor with papillary thyroid cancer or a benign thyroid nodule (not recorded which). Some clones in this sample may be carry-over from other donors' samples. The CDR3: CASSGDRAGEQYF. The CDR3 region has the DNA TGTGCCAGCTCAGGGGACAGGGCAGGCGAGCAGTACTTC.